This T cell receptor beta chain appears in the sequencing data of a study of post-analysis software for immune sequencing data. Notes on the study in general: Elevated frequency relative to controls characterized several TRBV segments in patients, TRBV5-6, TRBV5-1 and TRBV20-1 among them.

Comment on this clonotype: What it binds is not known.

Prepared TCR beta cDNA libraries contained unique molecular identifiers. TCRdb re-derived calls from the PCR reads in MiXCR, one entry per CDR3 protein. Here the sample spans fewer than 850,000 distinct CDR3 sequences, roughly 30% being singletons. The CDR3 consists of 12 residues. CDR1 SQVTM and CDR2 ANQGSEA come from the germline V gene. Trimming cost V 5 bases and J 5 bases, with 12 bases left between them. The sample taken for sequencing was blood. The receptor was derived from a girl aged 5 to 17 with multiple sclerosis. The V gene is TRBV29-1, the J gene TRBJ1-2; no definite D call. In DNA, the CDR3 is TGCAGCGTTTCGAACCCCGAGTATGGCTACACCTTC. Amino acid sequence: CSVSNPEYGYTF. Full variable domain (missing parts from reference TRBV29-1 and TRBJ1-2): SAVISQKPSRDICQRGTSLTIQCQVDSQVTMMFWYRQQPGQSLTLIATANQGSEATYESGFVIDKFPISRPNLTFSTLTVSNMSPEDSSIYLCSVSNPEYGYTFGSGTRLTVV.